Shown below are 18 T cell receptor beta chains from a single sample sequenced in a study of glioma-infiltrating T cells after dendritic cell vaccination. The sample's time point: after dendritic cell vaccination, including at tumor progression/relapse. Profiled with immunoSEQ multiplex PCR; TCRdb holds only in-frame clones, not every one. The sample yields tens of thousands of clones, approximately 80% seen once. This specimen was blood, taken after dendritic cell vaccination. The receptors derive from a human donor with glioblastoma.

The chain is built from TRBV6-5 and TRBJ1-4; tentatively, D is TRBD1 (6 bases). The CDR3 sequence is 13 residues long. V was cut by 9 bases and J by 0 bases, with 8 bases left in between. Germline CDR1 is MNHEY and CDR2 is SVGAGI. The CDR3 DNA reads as TGTGCCAGTCAGGGGTCAACTAATGAAAAACTGTTTTTT. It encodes CASQGSTNEKLFF.

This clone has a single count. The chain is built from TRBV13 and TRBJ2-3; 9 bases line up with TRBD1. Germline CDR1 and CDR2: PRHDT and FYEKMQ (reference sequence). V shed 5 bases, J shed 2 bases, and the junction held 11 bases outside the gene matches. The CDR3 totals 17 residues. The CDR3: CASSHRGRGVLTDTQYF. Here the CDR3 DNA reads TGTGCCAGCAGCCACAGGGGGCGCGGGGTCCTCACAGATACGCAGTATTTT. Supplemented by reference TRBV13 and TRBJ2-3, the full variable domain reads AAGVIQSPRHLIKEKRETATLKCYPIPRHDTVYWYQQGPGQDPQFLISFYEKMQSDKGSIPDRFSAQQFSDYHSELNMSSLELGDSALYFCASSHRGRGVLTDTQYFGPGTRLTVL.

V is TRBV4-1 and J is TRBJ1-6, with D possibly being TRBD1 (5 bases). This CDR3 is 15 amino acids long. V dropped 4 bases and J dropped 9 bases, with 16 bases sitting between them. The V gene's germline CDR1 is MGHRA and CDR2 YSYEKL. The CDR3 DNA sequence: TGCGCCAGCAGCCCTCAGCAGGGTTTGGGTTCACCCCTCCACTTT. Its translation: CASSPQQGLGSPLHF.

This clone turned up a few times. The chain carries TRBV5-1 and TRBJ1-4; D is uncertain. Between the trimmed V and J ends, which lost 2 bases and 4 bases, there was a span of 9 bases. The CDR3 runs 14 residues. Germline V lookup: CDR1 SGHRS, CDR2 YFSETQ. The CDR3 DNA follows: TGCGCCAGCAGCTTTGGAGGGTTTAATGAAAAACTGTTTTTT. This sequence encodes CASSFGGFNEKLFF. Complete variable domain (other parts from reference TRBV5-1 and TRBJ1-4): KAGVTQTPRYLIKTRGQQVTLSCSPISGHRSVSWYQQTPGQGLQFLFEYFSETQRNKGNFPGRFSGRQFSNSRSEMNVSTLELGDSALYLCASSFGGFNEKLFFGSGTQLSVL.

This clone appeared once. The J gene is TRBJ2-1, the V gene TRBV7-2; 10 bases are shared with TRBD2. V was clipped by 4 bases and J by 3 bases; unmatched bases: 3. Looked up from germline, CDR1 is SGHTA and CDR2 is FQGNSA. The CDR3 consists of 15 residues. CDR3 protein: CASSSLAGNYNEQFF. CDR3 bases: TGTGCCAGCAGCTCACTAGCGGGGAACTACAATGAGCAGTTCTTC.

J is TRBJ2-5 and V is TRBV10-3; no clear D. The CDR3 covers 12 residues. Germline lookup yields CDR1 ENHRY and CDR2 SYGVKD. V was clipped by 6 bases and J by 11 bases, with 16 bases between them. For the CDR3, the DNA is TGTGCCATCAGAGATGACGGGTTTGAGCAGTACTTC. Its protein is CAIRDDGFEQYF.

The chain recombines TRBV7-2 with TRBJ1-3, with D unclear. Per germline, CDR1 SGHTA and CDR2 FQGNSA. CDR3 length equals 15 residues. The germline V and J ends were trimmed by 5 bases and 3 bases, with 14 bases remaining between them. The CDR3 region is CASSPQVGDGNTIYF. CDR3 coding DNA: TGTGCCAGCAGCCCCCAGGTGGGCGATGGAAACACCATATATTTT. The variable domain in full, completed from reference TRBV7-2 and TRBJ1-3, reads GAGVSQSPSNKVTEKGKDVELRCDPISGHTALYWYRQSLGQGLEFLIYFQGNSAPDKSGLPSDRFSAERTGGSVSTLTIQRTQQEDSAVYLCASSPQVGDGNTIYFGEGSWLTVV.

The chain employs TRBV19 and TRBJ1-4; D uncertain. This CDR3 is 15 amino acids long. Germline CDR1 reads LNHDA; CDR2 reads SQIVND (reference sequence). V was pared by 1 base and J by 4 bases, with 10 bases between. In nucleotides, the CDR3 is TGTGCCAGTAGTATAGCGGCAGGCAGTAATGAAAAACTGTTTTTT. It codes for CASSIAAGSNEKLFF.

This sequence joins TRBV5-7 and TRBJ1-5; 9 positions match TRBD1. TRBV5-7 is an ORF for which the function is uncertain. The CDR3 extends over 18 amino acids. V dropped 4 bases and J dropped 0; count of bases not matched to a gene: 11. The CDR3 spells CASSHRDREVDSNQPQHF. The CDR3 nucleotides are TGTGCCAGCAGCCACCGGGACAGGGAAGTGGATAGCAATCAGCCCCAGCATTTT.

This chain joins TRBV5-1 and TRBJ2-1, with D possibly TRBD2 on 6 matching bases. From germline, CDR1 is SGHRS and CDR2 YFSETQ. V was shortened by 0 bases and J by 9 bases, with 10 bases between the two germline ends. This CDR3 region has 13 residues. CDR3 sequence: CASSLAAGREQFF. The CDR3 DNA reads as TGCGCCAGCAGCTTGGCGGCGGGGCGTGAGCAGTTCTTC.

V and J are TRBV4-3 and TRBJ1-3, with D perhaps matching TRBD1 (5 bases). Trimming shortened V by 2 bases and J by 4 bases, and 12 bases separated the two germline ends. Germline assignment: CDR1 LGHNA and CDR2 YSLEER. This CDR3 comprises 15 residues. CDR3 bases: TGCGCCAGCAGCCAACGGGGGGACCCCGGAAACACCATATATTTT. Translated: CASSQRGDPGNTIYF.

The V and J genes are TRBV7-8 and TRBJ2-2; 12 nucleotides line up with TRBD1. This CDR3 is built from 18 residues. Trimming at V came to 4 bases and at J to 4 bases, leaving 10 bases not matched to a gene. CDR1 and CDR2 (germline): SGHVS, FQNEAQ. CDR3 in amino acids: CASSSPGQGARVTGELFF. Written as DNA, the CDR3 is TGTGCCAGCAGCTCGCCGGGACAGGGGGCGCGGGTCACCGGGGAGCTGTTTTTT.

In DNA, the CDR3 is TGTGCCAGCAGCCTTGGGTTAGCGGGCCAAGAGACCCAGTACTTC. This translates into CASSLGLAGQETQYF. The rearrangement uses TRBV7-2 and TRBJ2-5, with 7 bases matching TRBD2. The CDR3 runs to 15 residues. CDR1 SGHTA and CDR2 FQGNSA come from the germline V gene. V was clipped by 5 bases and J by 1 base; unmatched bases: 7.

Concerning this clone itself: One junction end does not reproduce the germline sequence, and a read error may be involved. The CDR3 loop reads CASSLDLSNTIYF. The CDR3 DNA reads as TGTGCTAGCAGCTTAGATCTCTCAAACACCATATATTTT. This sequence joins TRBV7-7 and TRBJ1-3; no clear D gene. The CDR3 loop spans 13 amino acids. CDR1 and CDR2 (germline): SSHAT, FNYEAQ (reference sequence).

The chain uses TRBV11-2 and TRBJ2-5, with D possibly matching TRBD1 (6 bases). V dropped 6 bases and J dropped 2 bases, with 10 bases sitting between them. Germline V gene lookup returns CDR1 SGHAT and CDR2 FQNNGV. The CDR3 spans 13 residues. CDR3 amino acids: CASSRTAQETQYF. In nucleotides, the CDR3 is TGTGCCAGCAGTAGGACAGCGCAAGAGACCCAGTACTTC.

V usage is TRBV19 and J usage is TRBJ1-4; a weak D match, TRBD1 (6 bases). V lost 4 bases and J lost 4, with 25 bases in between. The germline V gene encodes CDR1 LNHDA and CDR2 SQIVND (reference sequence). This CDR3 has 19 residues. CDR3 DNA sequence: TGTGCCAGTAGTAGACTTCCGGGACAAGCGCCCCCTTTTAATGAAAAACTGTTTTTT. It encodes CASSRLPGQAPPFNEKLFF.

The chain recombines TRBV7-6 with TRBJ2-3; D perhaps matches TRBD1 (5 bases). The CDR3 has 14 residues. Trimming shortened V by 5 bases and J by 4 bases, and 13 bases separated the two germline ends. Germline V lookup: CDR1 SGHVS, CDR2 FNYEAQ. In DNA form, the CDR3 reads TGTGCCAGCAGCCGGACAACCGTTCCAGATACGCAGTATTTT. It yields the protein CASSRTTVPDTQYF.

Here the CDR3 reads CAWNTGTGVYEQYF. DNA of the CDR3: TGTGCCTGGAACACCGGGACAGGGGTCTACGAGCAGTACTTC. The V gene is TRBV30, the J gene TRBJ2-7; 10 bases align to TRBD1. CDR1 is GTSNPN and CDR2 is SVGIG in the germline V gene (reference sequence). V gave up 4 bases and J gave up 3 bases; unmatched junction bases: 6. The CDR3 runs to 14 residues.